These 19 T cell receptor beta chains were all obtained from the same sample, sequenced in a study of monozygotic twins with inflammatory bowel disease. TCRdb re-called the 5' RACE reads and shows each CDR3 protein once, DNA omitted. The listing contains over 200,000 distinct CDR3 sequences. Sequencing used blood. The receptors were sampled from a human donor with ulcerative colitis or Crohn's disease, or a healthy co-twin of an affected twin (not recorded which).

The chain employs TRBV3-1 and TRBJ1-1. The CDR3 consists of 14 residues. Germline CDR1 reads LGHDT; CDR2 reads YNNKEL (reference sequence). The CDR3 reads CASSSGLRNTEAFF. Supplemented by reference TRBV3-1 and TRBJ1-1, the full variable domain reads DTAVSQTPKYLVTQMGNDKSIKCEQNLGHDTMYWYKQDSKKFLKIMFSYNNKELIINETVPNRFSPKSPDKAHLNLHINSLELGDSAVYFCASSSGLRNTEAFFGQGTRLTVV.

The gene calls are TRBV29-1 and TRBJ1-4; there is no DNA to check the TCRdb D call of TRBD1. Germline V gives CDR1 SQVTM, CDR2 ANQGSEA. The CDR3 has 13 residues. The chain's CDR3 is CSVERQLNEKLFF.

This rearrangement joins TRBV7-9 to TRBJ1-6; the TRBD1 assignment by TCRdb is unverifiable without DNA. There are 15 residues in the CDR3. CDR1 is SEHNR and CDR2 is FQNEAQ in the germline V gene (reference sequence). CDR3 loop: CASSLWDMRQSPLHF.

The chain employs TRBV10-3 and TRBJ1-3. The CDR3 consists of 12 residues. Germline CDR1 and CDR2: ENHRY and SYGVKD. The CDR3: CAISVQENTIYF.

The chain links TRBV10-2 to TRBJ2-3; TCRdb returns TRBD1, unconfirmable since there is no DNA. The germline V gene has CDR1 WSHSY and CDR2 SAAADI. This CDR3 region has 15 residues. The CDR3 is CASSEEGVITDTQYF.

The V gene is TRBV2, the J gene TRBJ1-1. CDR1 SNHLY and CDR2 FYNNEI come from the germline V gene. This CDR3 has 12 amino acids. CDR3 protein: CASSTANTEAFF.

The chain links TRBV5-1 to TRBJ2-2; no DNA is available, so the TRBD1 call from TCRdb remains unchecked. The CDR3 covers 15 residues. Germline CDR1 and CDR2: SGHRS and YFSETQ. The CDR3 loop reads CASRAETANTGELFF. Using reference TRBV5-1 and TRBJ2-2 for the parts outside the CDR3, the full variable domain is KAGVTQTPRYLIKTRGQQVTLSCSPISGHRSVSWYQQTPGQGLQFLFEYFSETQRNKGNFPGRFSGRQFSNSRSEMNVSTLELGDSALYLCASRAETANTGELFFGEGSRLTVL.

The chain is built from TRBV19 and TRBJ2-1; TCRdb returns TRBD1, unconfirmable since there is no DNA. Per the germline V gene, CDR1 is LNHDA and CDR2 is SQIVND (reference sequence). This CDR3 is built from 12 residues. CDR3: CASTLGANEQFF.

J is TRBJ1-3 and V is TRBV6-1; as DNA is missing, the TRBD1 call by TCRdb cannot be tested. This CDR3 is built from 15 residues. The germline CDR1 and CDR2 sequences are MNHNS and SASEGT. CDR3 protein: CASSRDRASGNTIYF.

This chain joins TRBV25-1 and TRBJ2-7. The CDR3 contains 12 residues. Germline V lookup: CDR1 MGHDK, CDR2 SYGVNS. The CDR3 reads CASSLDPYEQYF.

This chain uses TRBV5-1 with TRBJ1-1; the D call of TRBD1 rests on TCRdb alone, since no DNA is present to check it. Germline lookup yields CDR1 SGHRS and CDR2 YFSETQ. The CDR3 contains 16 residues. This chain's CDR3 is CASNGQGGFGATEAFF.

V usage is TRBV18 and J usage is TRBJ1-5; TCRdb designates TRBD1, a call that cannot be tested without DNA. The CDR3 contains 15 residues. Germline assignment: CDR1 KGHSH and CDR2 LQKENI. CDR3 sequence reads: CASSPGQGANQPQHF. Variable domain in full (rest from reference TRBV18 and TRBJ1-5): NAGVMQNPRHLVRRRGQEARLRCSPMKGHSHVYWYRQLPEEGLKFMVYLQKENIIDESGMPKERFSAEFPKEGPSILRIQQVVRGDSAAYFCASSPGQGANQPQHFGDGTRLSIL.

The gene calls are TRBV7-6 and TRBJ2-5. The germline gives CDR1 SGHVS, CDR2 FNYEAQ. This CDR3 contains 13 residues. This CDR3 reads CASSLEFLGPAKF.

The rearrangement links TRBV12-3 or TRBV12-4 to TRBJ1-1. The CDR3 has 13 amino acids. The CDR3 spells CASRLESGTEAFF.

CDR3: CSAPKVSSYNEQFF. The genes are TRBV20-1 and TRBJ2-1. The CDR3 extends over 14 amino acids. The germline V gene encodes CDR1 DFQATT and CDR2 SNEGSKA (reference sequence).

This sequence joins TRBV7-6 and TRBJ2-3; without DNA, the TCRdb call of TRBD2 cannot be checked. The CDR3 contains 16 residues. Germline V gene sequence: CDR1 SGHVS, CDR2 FNYEAQ. CDR3 protein: CASSPRTSGNTDTQYF.

The chain is built from TRBV28 and TRBJ1-3; with no DNA, the TCRdb D assignment of TRBD1 cannot be verified. The CDR3 runs 15 residues. Germline V gene lookup returns CDR1 MDHEN and CDR2 SYDVKM. The CDR3 loop reads CASTETGASGNTIYF. Full variable domain (rest looked up from reference TRBV28 and TRBJ1-3): DVKVTQSSRYLVKRTGEKVFLECVQDMDHENMFWYRQDPGLGLRLIYFSYDVKMKEKGDIPEGYSVSREKKERFSLILESASTNQTSMYLCASTETGASGNTIYFGEGSWLTVV.

The chain couples TRBV7-2 to TRBJ1-4; TCRdb indicates TRBD1, and absent DNA this call remains unverified. Germline V CDR1 and CDR2: SGHTA, FQGNSA. The CDR3 is 12 amino acids. CDR3 protein: CASSLTGEKLFF.

The chain is built from TRBV2 and TRBJ1-1. The germline CDR1 and CDR2 sequences are SNHLY and FYNNEI. The CDR3 length is 14 residues. The CDR3 sequence: CASGDSYMNTEAFF.